This TCR beta chain appears in the sequencing data of a study of vaccination and CD4 T cells after COVID-19. On the study more broadly: Cellular stimulation was performed using overlapping spike peptides derived from SARS-CoV-2, HCoV-NL63, HCoV-OC43 and HCoV-229E.

The J segment lost 5 bases and the V segment lost 2 bases, leaving 9 bases of the junction unmatched. This CDR3 contains 16 residues. Per germline, CDR1 MNHEY and CDR2 SVGAGI. With the Oncomine TCR Beta short-read assay, DNA from cultured CD4+ T cells was sequenced. TCRdb called the PCR reads again in MiXCR, with one record for every CDR3 protein. Among some 9,500 distinct CDR3 sequences, roughly 51% were seen once, and the ten largest hold around 21%. Worth noting for this clonotype: What it binds is not known.

The treatment denotes: approximately nine-day PBMC culture with coronavirus spike peptide pools or control peptides (ViraFEST assay). TCRs were sequenced by ViraFEST after antigen-specific T cells had been expanded with peptide pools. The chain has TRBV6-5 and TRBJ2-5; 9 bases are a match to TRBD2. The sequencing input was CD4+ T cells from blood, cultured in vitro. The TCR sequence derives from a human donor who had recovered from COVID-19. The CDR3 DNA is TGTGCCAGCAGTTACGGCGGCGGGGGGGCTTTCGAGACCCAGTACTTC. This gives the protein CASSYGGGGAFETQYF.